There are a few counts of the clone carrying this T cell receptor beta chain. Germline lookup yields CDR1 SQVTM and CDR2 ANQGSEA. Trimming at V came to 5 bases and at J to 2 bases, leaving 10 bases not matched to a gene. The CDR3 sequence is 16 residues long. The data were obtained in a study of blood T cells in healthy people across ages. The use of a sample-barcoded 5' primer and a J-beta primer mix characterized a second PCR of about 6 to 12 cycles. Each cDNA molecule carried a tag from a template-switch adaptor that contained 12 random nucleotides. Each CDR3 protein gets one entry after TCRdb re-called the 5' RACE reads with MiXCR. The repertoire holds roughly 1,500,000 distinct CDR3 sequences, with almost 35% as singletons.

The sequenced material came from blood. The V and J genes are TRBV29-1 and TRBJ2-3; 10 bases map to TRBD2. This clonotype was obtained from a woman under 40 in good health. CDR3 in amino acids: CSVKRGSGRNTDTQYF. The DNA for the CDR3 is TGCAGCGTTAAAAGGGGTAGCGGGAGGAACACAGATACGCAGTATTTT.